The 30 T cell receptor beta chains given below trace back to one sample, sequenced in a study of control samples from healthy donors and cancer patients. Using immunoSEQ multiplex PCR, the repertoire was profiled, and TCRdb retains in-frame clones only, with some absent. The sample lists about 130,000 clones; more than 70% were seen once. The sequencing sample was made of blood. The receptors shown here come from a man aged 45 to 65 in good health.

The chain combines TRBV7-3 with TRBJ2-1; TRBD2 matches 14 bases. This CDR3 contains 15 residues. J gave up 8 bases and V 5 bases, and 5 bases lay outside the gene matches. In germline, CDR1 is SGHTA, CDR2 FQGTGA. The chain's CDR3 is CASSPRTSGGYEQFF. Here the CDR3 DNA reads TGTGCCAGCAGCCCGCGGACTAGCGGGGGGTATGAGCAGTTCTTC.

The chain links TRBV28 to TRBJ2-7; D might be TRBD1 (5 bases). Germline V lookup: CDR1 MDHEN, CDR2 SYDVKM. Trimming stripped 6 bases from V and 5 bases from J, with 17 bases between. The CDR3 sequence is 14 residues long. The CDR3: CASRRGHGQDEQYF. CDR3 DNA: TGTGCCAGCAGGCGTGGACATGGGCAAGACGAGCAGTACTTC. Full variable domain (remainder filled in from reference TRBV28 and TRBJ2-7): DVKVTQSSRYLVKRTGEKVFLECVQDMDHENMFWYRQDPGLGLRLIYFSYDVKMKEKGDIPEGYSVSREKKERFSLILESASTNQTSMYLCASRRGHGQDEQYFGPGTRLTVT.

This clone was seen just once. The rearrangement uses TRBV13 and TRBJ1-3; D ambiguous. V lost 3 bases, J lost 0 bases, and 15 bases lay in between. CDR1 and CDR2 from the germline V gene are PRHDT and FYEKMQ (reference sequence). The CDR3 extends over 17 amino acids. The CDR3 DNA sequence: TGTGCCAGCAGCTTCGTAGGTGGCTCCGTCTCTGGAAACACCATATATTTT. Protein sequence: CASSFVGGSVSGNTIYF.

The J gene is TRBJ2-5, the V gene TRBV9; 8 bases are shared with TRBD2. Germline V lookup: CDR1 SGDLS, CDR2 YYNGEE. The trim removed 4 bases at V and 1 base at J, leaving 6 bases unmatched. The CDR3 sequence is 15 residues long. CDR3 sequence: CASSLAGEPQETQYF. The CDR3 bases are TGTGCCAGCAGCCTAGCGGGCGAACCCCAAGAGACCCAGTACTTC. Supplemented by reference TRBV9 and TRBJ2-5, the full variable domain reads DSGVTQTPKHLITATGQRVTLRCSPRSGDLSVYWYQQSLDQGLQFLIQYYNGEERAKGNILERFSAQQFPDLHSELNLSSLELGDSALYFCASSLAGEPQETQYFGPGTRLLVL.

CDR3 sequence (DNA): TGTGCCAGCAGCTCCTCAAGAGGCCCCAATCAGCCCCAGCATTTT. Encoded protein: CASSSSRGPNQPQHF. The chain joins TRBV7-3 to TRBJ1-5; no reliable D call. Germline values: CDR1 SGHTA, CDR2 FQGTGA. CDR3 size: 15 residues. Trimming left V 4 bases short and J 3 bases short, with 13 bases between.

This sequence joins TRBV5-1 and TRBJ2-1, with D possibly matching TRBD1 (5 bases). V was trimmed by 0 bases and J by 5 bases, leaving 6 bases between them. This CDR3 contains 13 residues. Per the germline V gene, CDR1 is SGHRS and CDR2 is YFSETQ. Here the CDR3 reads CASSLDRNNEQFF. CDR3 bases: TGCGCCAGCAGCTTGGACAGGAACAATGAGCAGTTCTTC. The full variable domain, its missing parts supplied by reference TRBV5-1 and TRBJ2-1, is KAGVTQTPRYLIKTRGQQVTLSCSPISGHRSVSWYQQTPGQGLQFLFEYFSETQRNKGNFPGRFSGRQFSNSRSEMNVSTLELGDSALYLCASSLDRNNEQFFGPGTRLTVL.

The rearrangement links TRBV6-5 to TRBJ1-3; D may be TRBD1 (6 bases). Trimming took 4 bases from V and 0 from J, leaving 10 bases between them. This CDR3 is 15 amino acids long. Germline assignment: CDR1 MNHEY and CDR2 SVGAGI. The CDR3 DNA reads as TGTGCCAGCAGTTTGGGGGGCGCCTCTGGAAACACCATATATTTT. It yields the protein CASSLGGASGNTIYF.

The V gene is TRBV20-1, the J gene TRBJ1-1; D perhaps matches TRBD1 (5 bases). With 3 bases removed from V and 8 bases from J, the gap between germline ends came to 16 bases. Germline lookup yields CDR1 DFQATT and CDR2 SNEGSKA (reference sequence). The CDR3 consists of 13 residues. In DNA, the CDR3 is TGCAGTGCTAGTGACAGAGAGAGACGAGAAGCTTTCTTT. Encoded protein: CSASDRERREAFF.

The rearrangement links TRBV6-4 to TRBJ2-3; TRBD2 matches 9 bases. J was trimmed by 5 bases and V by 2 bases; bases with no gene match: 5. Looked up from germline, CDR1 is MRHNA and CDR2 is SNTAGT. This CDR3 has 15 residues. CDR3 nucleotides: TGTGCCAGCAGTGACATAGCGGGGGCGGTAGATACGCAGTATTTT. Encoded protein: CASSDIAGAVDTQYF.

This clone was picked up one time. The chain joins TRBV6-1 to TRBJ1-1, with TRBD1 matching 8 bases. The V segment lost 3 bases and the J segment 6 bases; nucleotides outside the gene matches: 9. The V gene's germline CDR1 is MNHNS and CDR2 SASEGT. This CDR3 has 15 amino acids. The CDR3 sequence: CASSEKQGGFPEAFF. DNA of the CDR3: TGTGCCAGCAGTGAGAAACAGGGGGGGTTTCCTGAAGCTTTCTTT.

J is TRBJ1-1 and V is TRBV7-9, with D maybe TRBD1 (5 bases). The germline CDR1 and CDR2 sequences are SEHNR and FQNEAQ (reference sequence). This CDR3 contains 13 residues. V lost 4 bases and J 8 bases, leaving 14 bases between the germline ends. DNA of the CDR3: TGTGCCAGCAGCTCGCGGGGGGGTCACGAAGCTTTCTTT. Amino acids: CASSSRGGHEAFF.

The rearrangement uses TRBV24-1 and TRBJ2-5, with 8 bases that match TRBD2. V lost 2 bases to trimming and J lost 4 bases; unmatched junction nucleotides: 5. Germline CDR1 reads KGHDR; CDR2 reads SFDVKD. The CDR3 has 15 residues. CDR3 in amino acids: CATSDSGGDGETQYF. As DNA, the CDR3 is TGTGCCACCAGTGATTCCGGGGGGGATGGAGAGACCCAGTACTTC.

The rearrangement joins TRBV7-2 to TRBJ2-7; D ambiguous. V was shortened by 3 bases and J by 3 bases, with 9 bases between the two germline ends. Germline assignment: CDR1 SGHTA and CDR2 FQGNSA. The CDR3 has 13 residues. The CDR3 DNA reads as TGTGCCAGCAGCTTGACGCATCACTACGAGCAGTACTTC. Translating it yields CASSLTHHYEQYF.

This chain joins TRBV7-6 and TRBJ1-3; 9 nucleotides agree with TRBD1. Germline lookup yields CDR1 SGHVS and CDR2 FNYEAQ. This CDR3 is 15 amino acids long. V lost 6 bases, J lost 1 base, and 4 bases stayed unmatched. The CDR3 DNA reads as TGTGCCAGCAGAAGGACAGGGGATTCTGGAAACACCATATATTTT. It translates to CASRRTGDSGNTIYF.

The V gene is TRBV5-1, the J gene TRBJ2-5, with D possibly being TRBD1 (6 bases). The CDR3 consists of 12 residues. The germline V gene encodes CDR1 SGHRS and CDR2 YFSETQ. V was clipped by 0 bases and J by 6 bases, with 6 bases between them. For the CDR3, the DNA is TGCGCCAGCAGCTTGGGGGGGCAGACCCAGTACTTC. The encoded protein is CASSLGGQTQYF.

The chain links TRBV7-2 to TRBJ1-4; 7 bases map to TRBD1. There are 14 residues in the CDR3. V lost 5 bases, J lost 5 bases, and 5 bases stayed unmatched. Germline lookup yields CDR1 SGHTA and CDR2 FQGNSA. In DNA form, the CDR3 reads TGTGCCAGCAGCCCGGGACAGATAAATGAAAAACTGTTTTTT. It codes for CASSPGQINEKLFF.

As for this clone: The germline gene is not matched at one end of the junction; a read error may be the cause. The CDR3 DNA is TGTGCTAGCAGCTCGACAGGCAATGAGCAGTTCTTC. Translated, it gives CASSSTGNEQFF. This chain connects TRBV7-7 to TRBJ2-1; tentatively, D is TRBD1 (6 bases). CDR3 length: 12 residues. Germline CDR1 SSHAT, CDR2 FNYEAQ (reference sequence).

This clone was seen more than once but under ten times. The CDR3 nucleotides read TGTGCCAGCAGCTGGGACAGGGGGAGCTCCTACGAGCAGTACTTC. As protein: CASSWDRGSSYEQYF. The V call is TRBV7-8, the J call TRBJ2-7, with TRBD1 matching 11 bases. V shed 4 bases and J 0 bases; nucleotides not matched to a gene: 2. This CDR3 has 15 amino acids. Germline lookup yields CDR1 SGHVS and CDR2 FQNEAQ. Using reference TRBV7-8 and TRBJ2-7 for the parts outside the CDR3, the full variable domain is GAGVSQSPRYKVAKRGQDVALRCDPISGHVSLFWYQQALGQGPEFLTYFQNEAQLDKSGLPSDRFFAERPEGSVSTLKIQRTQQEDSAVYLCASSWDRGSSYEQYFGPGTRLTVT.

This clone was observed a handful of times. This chain links TRBV5-1 with TRBJ2-5, with D perhaps assigned TRBD1 or TRBD2 (5 bases each). The V and J ends lost 4 bases and 0 bases respectively, with 10 bases between them. The germline gives CDR1 SGHRS, CDR2 YFSETQ. The CDR3 spans 14 residues. The CDR3 is CASSPGTNQETQYF. Here the CDR3 DNA reads TGCGCCAGCAGCCCCGGGACGAACCAAGAGACCCAGTACTTC.

The gene calls are TRBV29-1 and TRBJ1-3; TRBD1 matches 11 bases. Losses at the gene ends were 6 bases for V and 1 base for J; bases not matched to a gene: 2. The CDR3 is 14 residues long. The germline V gene has CDR1 SQVTM and CDR2 ANQGSEA. The CDR3 sequence is CSVGDRGSGNTIYF. The CDR3 region has the DNA TGCAGCGTGGGGGACAGGGGGTCTGGAAACACCATATATTTT.

CDR3 sequence (DNA): TGTGCCAGTAGTATAGATCCCACTAGCGGGGGGGCCAATACGCAGTATTTT. Residues: CASSIDPTSGGANTQYF. The genes are TRBV19 and TRBJ2-3, with TRBD2 matching over 13 bases. With V trimmed by 0 bases and J by 7 bases, 7 bases remained unmatched. The CDR3 length is 17 residues. Looked up from germline, CDR1 is LNHDA and CDR2 is SQIVND (reference sequence).

The chain links TRBV27 to TRBJ1-3; no definite D call. Trimming stripped 2 bases from V and 2 bases from J, with 4 bases between. Germline values: CDR1 MNHEY, CDR2 SMNVEV (reference sequence). CDR3 length: 13 residues. The CDR3 nucleotides read TGTGCCAGCAGTTTACGCGCTGGAAACACCATATATTTT. It encodes CASSLRAGNTIYF.

The rearrangement uses TRBV2 and TRBJ2-7, with D tentatively TRBD2 (5 bases). The germline V gene has CDR1 SNHLY and CDR2 FYNNEI. Trimming removed 5 bases at V and 0 bases at J, with 14 bases between. The CDR3 loop spans 15 amino acids. CDR3 in amino acids: CASSYPMGSSYEQYF. The CDR3 nucleotides are TGTGCCAGCAGTTACCCGATGGGGAGCTCCTACGAGCAGTACTTC.

The chain is built from TRBV6-5 and TRBJ1-2, with a weak D call TRBD1 (6 bases). Germline V gene data show CDR1 as MNHEY and CDR2 as SVGAGI. Trimming shortened V by 3 bases and J by 7 bases, and 15 bases separated the two germline ends. The CDR3 contains 14 residues. This CDR3 reads CASSYLGGAFGYTF. In DNA, the CDR3 is TGTGCCAGCAGTTATCTTGGGGGGGCATTTGGCTACACCTTC.

The rearrangement joins TRBV2 to TRBJ2-5, with D hard to call. The CDR3 runs to 13 residues. CDR1 SNHLY and CDR2 FYNNEI come from the germline V gene. Trimming removed 3 bases from V and 0 bases from J, with 5 bases in between. CDR3 in DNA: TGTGCCAGCAGTGATAGTAACCAAGAGACCCAGTACTTC. Translation gives CASSDSNQETQYF.

This chain uses TRBV30 with TRBJ1-4; 7 positions agree with TRBD1. The CDR3 is 16 amino acids. After removal of 0 bases from V and 6 bases from J, the junction contained 10 bases not matched to a gene. Germline CDR1 GTSNPN, CDR2 SVGIG (reference sequence). Here the CDR3 reads CAWSVDRFMVDEKLFF. The CDR3 nucleotides read TGTGCCTGGAGTGTGGACAGGTTCATGGTGGATGAAAAACTGTTTTTT.

The chain has TRBV6-5 and TRBJ2-7, with TRBD1 identical over 7 bases. With V trimmed by 5 bases and J by 6 bases, 1 base remained unmatched. CDR3 length equals 11 residues. In germline, CDR1 is MNHEY, CDR2 SVGAGI. This chain's CDR3 is CASSRQGEQYF. For the CDR3, the DNA is TGTGCCAGCAGTAGACAGGGCGAGCAGTACTTC.

The V gene is TRBV5-1, the J gene TRBJ2-1, with 16 bases fitting TRBD2. Germline V gene lookup returns CDR1 SGHRS and CDR2 YFSETQ. V dropped 4 bases and J dropped 7; count of bases not matched to a gene: 5. This CDR3 has 16 residues. CDR3: CASSKQGLAGGNEQFF. CDR3 DNA sequence: TGCGCCAGCAGCAAGCAGGGACTAGCGGGGGGGAATGAGCAGTTCTTC.

The V call is TRBV18, the J call TRBJ2-7, with D tentatively TRBD2 (5 bases). Germline V lookup: CDR1 KGHSH, CDR2 LQKENI. The CDR3 is 14 amino acids. The V end was cut by 2 bases, the J end by 0 bases, with 8 bases between. Written as DNA, the CDR3 is TGTGCCAGCTCACCATCCGGGAACTCCTACGAGCAGTACTTC. It is translated as CASSPSGNSYEQYF.

This clone was seen only a few times. The chain uses TRBV28 and TRBJ1-3; D is uncertain. Germline V gene sequence: CDR1 MDHEN, CDR2 SYDVKM. Trimming removed 7 bases at V and 4 bases at J, with 20 bases between. There are 16 residues in the CDR3. This CDR3 reads CASTGKRELGGNTIYF. CDR3 sequence (DNA): TGTGCCAGCACAGGAAAAAGGGAGTTGGGGGGAAACACCATATATTTT.